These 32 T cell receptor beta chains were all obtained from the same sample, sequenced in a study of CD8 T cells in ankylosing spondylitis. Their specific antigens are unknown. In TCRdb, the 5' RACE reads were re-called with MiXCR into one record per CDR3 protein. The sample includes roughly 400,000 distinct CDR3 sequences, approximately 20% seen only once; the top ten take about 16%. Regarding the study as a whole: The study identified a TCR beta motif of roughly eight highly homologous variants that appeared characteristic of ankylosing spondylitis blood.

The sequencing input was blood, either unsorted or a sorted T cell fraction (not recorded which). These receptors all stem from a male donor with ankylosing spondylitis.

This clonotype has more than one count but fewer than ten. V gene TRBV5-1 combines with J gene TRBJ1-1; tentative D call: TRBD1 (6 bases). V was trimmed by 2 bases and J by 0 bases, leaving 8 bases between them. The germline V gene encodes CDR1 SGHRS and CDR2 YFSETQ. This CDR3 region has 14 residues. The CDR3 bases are TGCGCCAGCAGCTTCAGGGGCATGAACACTGAAGCTTTCTTT. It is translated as CASSFRGMNTEAFF.

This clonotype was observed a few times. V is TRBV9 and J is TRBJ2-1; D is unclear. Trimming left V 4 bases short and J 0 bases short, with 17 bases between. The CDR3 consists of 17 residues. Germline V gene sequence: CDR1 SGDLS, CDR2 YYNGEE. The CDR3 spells CASSPFMGSFSYNEQFF. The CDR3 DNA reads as TGTGCCAGCAGCCCCTTTATGGGCAGTTTCTCCTACAATGAGCAGTTCTTC. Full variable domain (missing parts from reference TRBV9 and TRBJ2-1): DSGVTQTPKHLITATGQRVTLRCSPRSGDLSVYWYQQSLDQGLQFLIQYYNGEERAKGNILERFSAQQFPDLHSELNLSSLELGDSALYFCASSPFMGSFSYNEQFFGPGTRLTVL.

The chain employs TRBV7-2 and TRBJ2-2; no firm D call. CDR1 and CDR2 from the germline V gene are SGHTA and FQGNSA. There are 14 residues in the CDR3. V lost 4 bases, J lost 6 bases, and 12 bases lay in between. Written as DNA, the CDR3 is TGTGCCAGCAGCTCTTCCCTGTTCCCCGGGGAGCTGTTTTTT. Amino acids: CASSSSLFPGELFF. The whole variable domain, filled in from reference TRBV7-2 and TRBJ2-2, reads GAGVSQSPSNKVTEKGKDVELRCDPISGHTALYWYRQSLGQGLEFLIYFQGNSAPDKSGLPSDRFSAERTGGSVSTLTIQRTQQEDSAVYLCASSSSLFPGELFFGEGSRLTVL.

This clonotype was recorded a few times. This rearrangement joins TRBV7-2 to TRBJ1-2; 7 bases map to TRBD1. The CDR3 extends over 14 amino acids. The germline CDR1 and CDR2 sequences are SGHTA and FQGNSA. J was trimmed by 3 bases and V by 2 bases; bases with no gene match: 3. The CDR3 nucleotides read TGTGCCAGCAGCTTACACAGGGGCGACTATGGCTACACCTTC. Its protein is CASSLHRGDYGYTF.

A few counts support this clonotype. CDR3: CASSYSGSSDTQYF. The CDR3 region has the DNA TGTGCCAGCAGCTACAGCGGGAGCAGTGATACGCAGTATTTT. This sequence joins TRBV7-3 and TRBJ2-3; 8 bases are shared with TRBD2. CDR1 is SGHTA, CDR2 FQGTGA, per germline. The ends lost 4 bases at V and 6 bases at J; junction bases unmatched: 6. This CDR3 contains 14 residues.

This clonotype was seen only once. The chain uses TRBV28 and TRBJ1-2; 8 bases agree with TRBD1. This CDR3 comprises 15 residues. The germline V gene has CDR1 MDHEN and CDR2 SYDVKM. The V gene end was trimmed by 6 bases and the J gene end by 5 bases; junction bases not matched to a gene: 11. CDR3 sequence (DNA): TGTGCCAGCAGCAAAGACAGGGGAGGAGGGTATGGCTACACCTTC. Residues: CASSKDRGGGYGYTF.

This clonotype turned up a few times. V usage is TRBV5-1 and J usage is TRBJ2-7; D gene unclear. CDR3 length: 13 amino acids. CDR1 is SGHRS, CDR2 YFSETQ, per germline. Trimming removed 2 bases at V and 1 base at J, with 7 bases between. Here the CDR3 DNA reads TGCGCCAGCAGCTTAATAGAGTCCTACGAGCAGTACTTC. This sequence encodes CASSLIESYEQYF.

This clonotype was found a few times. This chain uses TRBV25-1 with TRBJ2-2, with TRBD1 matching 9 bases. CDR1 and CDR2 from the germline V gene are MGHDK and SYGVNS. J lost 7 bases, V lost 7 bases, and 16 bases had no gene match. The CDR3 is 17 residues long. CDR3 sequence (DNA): TGTGCCAGCACCCGCCCCACAGGGGGCGAACGAGGCGGGGAGCTGTTTTTT. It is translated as CASTRPTGGERGGELFF.

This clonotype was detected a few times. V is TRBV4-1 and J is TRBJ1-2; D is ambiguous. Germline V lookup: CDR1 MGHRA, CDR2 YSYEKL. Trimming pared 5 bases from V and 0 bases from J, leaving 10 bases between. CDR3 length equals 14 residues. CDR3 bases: TGCGCCAGCAGCTTGGAGTTTACTAACTATGGCTACACCTTC. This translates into CASSLEFTNYGYTF.

For the CDR3, the DNA is TGTGCCAGCAGCAACCCTCTAGCGGGAGTAACGAATGAGCAGTTCTTC. Amino acid sequence: CASSNPLAGVTNEQFF. The chain uses TRBV7-3 and TRBJ2-1, with 10 bases that match TRBD2. The CDR3 has 16 residues. With V trimmed by 5 bases and J by 7 bases, 11 bases remained unmatched. Per germline, CDR1 SGHTA and CDR2 FQGTGA.

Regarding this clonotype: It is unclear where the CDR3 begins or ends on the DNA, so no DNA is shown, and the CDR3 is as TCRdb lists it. This CDR3 is CASRTGTSGTPGSCFF. This chain links TRBV28 with TRBJ2-2; no DNA check was done on the table's D call, TRBD2. Germline CDR1 is MDHEN and CDR2 is SYDVKM. Counting both end residues, the CDR3 totals 16 amino acids.

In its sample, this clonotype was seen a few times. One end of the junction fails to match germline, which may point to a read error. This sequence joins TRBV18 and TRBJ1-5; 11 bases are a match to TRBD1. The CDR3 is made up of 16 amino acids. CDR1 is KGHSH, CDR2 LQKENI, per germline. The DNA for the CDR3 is TGTGCCAGCTCGGGACAGGGGGGAAGTAGCTATCAGCCCCAGCATTTT. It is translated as CASSGQGGSSYQPQHF.

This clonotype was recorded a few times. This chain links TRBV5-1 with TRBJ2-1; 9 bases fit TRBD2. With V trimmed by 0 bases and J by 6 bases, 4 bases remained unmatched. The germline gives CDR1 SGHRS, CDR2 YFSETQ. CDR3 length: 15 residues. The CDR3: CASSLVSGSFNEQFF. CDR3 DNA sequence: TGCGCCAGCAGCTTGGTTAGCGGGAGTTTCAATGAGCAGTTCTTC.

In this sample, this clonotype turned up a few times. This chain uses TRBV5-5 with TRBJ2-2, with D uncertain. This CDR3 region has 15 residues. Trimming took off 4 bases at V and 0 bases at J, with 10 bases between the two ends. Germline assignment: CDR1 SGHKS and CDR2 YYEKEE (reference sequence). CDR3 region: CASSVRSSNTGELFF. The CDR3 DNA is TGTGCCAGCAGCGTTAGGTCCTCGAACACCGGGGAGCTGTTTTTT. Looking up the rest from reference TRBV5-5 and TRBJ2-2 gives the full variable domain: DAGVTQSPTHLIKTRGQQVTLRCSPISGHKSVSWYQQVLGQGPQFIFQYYEKEERGRGNFPDRFSARQFPNYSSELNVNALLLGDSALYLCASSVRSSNTGELFFGEGSRLTVL.

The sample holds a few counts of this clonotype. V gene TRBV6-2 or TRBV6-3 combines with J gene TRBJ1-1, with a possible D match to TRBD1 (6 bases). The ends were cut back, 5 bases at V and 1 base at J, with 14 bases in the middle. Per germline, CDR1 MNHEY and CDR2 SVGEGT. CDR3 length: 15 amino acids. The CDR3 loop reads CASSTQTGGNTEAFF. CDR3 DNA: TGTGCCAGCAGTACCCAGACAGGAGGGAACACTGAAGCTTTCTTT.

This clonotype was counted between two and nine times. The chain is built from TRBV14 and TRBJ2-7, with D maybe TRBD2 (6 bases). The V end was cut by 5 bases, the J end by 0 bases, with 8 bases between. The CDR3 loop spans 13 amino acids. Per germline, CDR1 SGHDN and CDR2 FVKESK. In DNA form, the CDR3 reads TGTGCCAGCAGCACGGGACTCTCCTACGAGCAGTACTTC. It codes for CASSTGLSYEQYF.

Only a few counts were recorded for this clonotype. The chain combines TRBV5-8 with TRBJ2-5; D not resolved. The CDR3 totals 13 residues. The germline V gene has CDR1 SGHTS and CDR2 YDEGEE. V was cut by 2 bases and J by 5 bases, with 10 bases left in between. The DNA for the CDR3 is TGTGCCAGCAGCTTTGCGTATGCGGAGACCCAGTACTTC. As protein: CASSFAYAETQYF. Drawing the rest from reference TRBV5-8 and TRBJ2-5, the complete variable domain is EAGVTQSPTHLIKTRGQQATLRCSPISGHTSVYWYQQALGLGLQFLLWYDEGEERNRGNFPPRFSGRQFPNYSSELNVNALELEDSALYLCASSFAYAETQYFGPGTRLLVL.

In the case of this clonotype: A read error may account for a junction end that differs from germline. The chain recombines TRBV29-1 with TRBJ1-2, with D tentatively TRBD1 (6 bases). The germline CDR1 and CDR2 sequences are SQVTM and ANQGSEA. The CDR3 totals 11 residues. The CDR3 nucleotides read TGCAGCGTTAAAGACGGGGGGCGCACAGTCTTC. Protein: CSVKDGGRTVF. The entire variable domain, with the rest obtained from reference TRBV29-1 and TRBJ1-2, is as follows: SAVISQKPSRDICQRGTSLTIQCQVDSQVTMMFWYRQQPGQSLTLIATANQGSEATYESGFVIDKFPISRPNLTFSTLTVSNMSPEDSSIYLCSVKDGGRTVFGSGTRLTVV.

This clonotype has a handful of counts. The CDR3 protein is CASSPNPRGAGGPQFF. CDR3 nucleotides: TGTGCCAGCTCACCAAACCCTCGGGGAGCGGGAGGACCGCAGTTCTTC. This chain links TRBV18 with TRBJ2-1; 9 bases fit TRBD2. The CDR3 has 16 amino acids. CDR1 is KGHSH, CDR2 LQKENI, per germline. V trimming: 2 bases; J trimming: 12 bases; junction bases outside the gene matches: 14. The whole variable domain, remainder taken from reference TRBV18 and TRBJ2-1, is NAGVMQNPRHLVRRRGQEARLRCSPMKGHSHVYWYRQLPEEGLKFMVYLQKENIIDESGMPKERFSAEFPKEGPSILRIQQVVRGDSAAYFCASSPNPRGAGGPQFFGPGTRLTVL.

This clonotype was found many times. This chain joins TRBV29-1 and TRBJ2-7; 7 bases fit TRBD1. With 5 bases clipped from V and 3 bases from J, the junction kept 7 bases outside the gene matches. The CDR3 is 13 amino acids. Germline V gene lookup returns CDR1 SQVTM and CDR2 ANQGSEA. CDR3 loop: CSVSTTGSYEQYF. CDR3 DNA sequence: TGCAGCGTTTCAACGACAGGGAGCTACGAGCAGTACTTC.

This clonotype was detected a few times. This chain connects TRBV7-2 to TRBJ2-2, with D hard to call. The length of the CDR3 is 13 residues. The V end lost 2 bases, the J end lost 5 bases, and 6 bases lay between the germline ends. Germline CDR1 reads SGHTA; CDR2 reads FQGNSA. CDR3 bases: TGTGCCAGCAGCTTACGGCTTACCGGGGAGCTGTTTTTT. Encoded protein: CASSLRLTGELFF.

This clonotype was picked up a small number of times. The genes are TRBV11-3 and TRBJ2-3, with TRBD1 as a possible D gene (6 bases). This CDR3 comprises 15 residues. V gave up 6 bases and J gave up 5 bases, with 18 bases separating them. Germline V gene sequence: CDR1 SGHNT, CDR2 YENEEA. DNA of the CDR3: TGTGCCAGCAGTCAAACGGGACAATCAATAGATACGCAGTATTTT. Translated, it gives CASSQTGQSIDTQYF.

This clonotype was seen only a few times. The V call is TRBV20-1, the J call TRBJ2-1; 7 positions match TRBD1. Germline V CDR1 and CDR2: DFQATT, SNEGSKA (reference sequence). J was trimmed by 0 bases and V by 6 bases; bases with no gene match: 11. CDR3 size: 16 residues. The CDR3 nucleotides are TGCAGTGCCCGCACTCCGGGACAGAACTCCTACAATGAGCAGTTCTTC. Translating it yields CSARTPGQNSYNEQFF.

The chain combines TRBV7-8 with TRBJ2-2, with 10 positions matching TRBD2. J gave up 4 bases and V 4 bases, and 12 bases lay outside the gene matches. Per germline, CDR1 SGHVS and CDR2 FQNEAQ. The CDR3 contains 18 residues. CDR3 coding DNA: TGTGCCAGCAGCTCCGGACTAGCGGCCATAGCGAGCACCGGGGAGCTGTTTTTT. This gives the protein CASSSGLAAIASTGELFF.

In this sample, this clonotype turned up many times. The CDR3 DNA is TGTGCCAGCAGTTTGTTCCATCGGTTCGACCAGCCCCAGCATTTT. It is translated as CASSLFHRFDQPQHF. This chain uses TRBV12-3 or TRBV12-4 with TRBJ1-5; no firm D call. The CDR3 runs 15 residues. V was trimmed by 3 bases and J by 7 bases, leaving 16 bases between them.

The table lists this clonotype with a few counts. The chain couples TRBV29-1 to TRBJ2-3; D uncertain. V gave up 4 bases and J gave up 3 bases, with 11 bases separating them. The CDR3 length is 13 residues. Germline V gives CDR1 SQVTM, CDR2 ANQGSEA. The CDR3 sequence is CSVAVLGTDTQYF. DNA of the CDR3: TGCAGCGTTGCGGTCTTGGGAACAGATACGCAGTATTTT.

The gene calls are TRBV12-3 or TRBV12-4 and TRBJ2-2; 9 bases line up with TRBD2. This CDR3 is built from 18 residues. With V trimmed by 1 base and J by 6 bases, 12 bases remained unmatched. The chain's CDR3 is CASSLVGWVAGDPGELFF. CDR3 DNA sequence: TGTGCCAGCAGTTTAGTAGGCTGGGTAGCGGGAGATCCCGGGGAGCTGTTTTTT.

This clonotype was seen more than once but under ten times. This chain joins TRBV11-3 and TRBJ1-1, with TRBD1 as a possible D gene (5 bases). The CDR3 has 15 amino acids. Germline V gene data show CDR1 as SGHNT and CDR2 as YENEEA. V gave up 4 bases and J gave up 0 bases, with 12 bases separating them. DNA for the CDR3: TGTGCCAGCAGCTGGGACGGCCTCATGAACACTGAAGCTTTCTTT. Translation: CASSWDGLMNTEAFF.

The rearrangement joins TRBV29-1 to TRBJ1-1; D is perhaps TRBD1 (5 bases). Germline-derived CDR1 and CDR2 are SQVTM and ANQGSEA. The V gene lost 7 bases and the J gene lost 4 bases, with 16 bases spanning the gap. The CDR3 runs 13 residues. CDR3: CSARTGDGTEAFF. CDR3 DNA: TGCAGCGCCCGAACGGGGGACGGCACTGAAGCTTTCTTT.

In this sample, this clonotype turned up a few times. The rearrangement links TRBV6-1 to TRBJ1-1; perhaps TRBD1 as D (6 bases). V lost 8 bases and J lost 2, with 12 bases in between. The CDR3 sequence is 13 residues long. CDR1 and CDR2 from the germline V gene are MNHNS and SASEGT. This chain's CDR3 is CASSAGVNTEAFF. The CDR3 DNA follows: TGTGCCAGCTCGGCAGGGGTAAACACTGAAGCTTTCTTT.

CDR3 region: CASSLSRNEKLFF. DNA for the CDR3: TGTGCCAGCTCCCTCAGCCGGAATGAAAAACTGTTTTTT. The rearrangement joins TRBV18 to TRBJ1-4, with unresolved D. Germline V gene lookup returns CDR1 KGHSH and CDR2 LQKENI. V lost 6 bases, J lost 5 bases, and 10 bases lay in between. CDR3 length equals 13 residues.

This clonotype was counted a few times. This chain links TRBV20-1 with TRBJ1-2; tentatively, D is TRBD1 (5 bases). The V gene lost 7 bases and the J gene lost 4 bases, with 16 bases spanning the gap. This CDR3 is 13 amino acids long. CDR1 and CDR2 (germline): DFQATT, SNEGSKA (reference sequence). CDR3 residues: CSVDSRLVYGYTF. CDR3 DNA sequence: TGCAGTGTCGACAGCCGATTAGTCTATGGCTACACCTTC.